The 31 T cell receptor beta chains below were found in one sample sequenced in a study of CD8 T cells in ankylosing spondylitis. A single record per CDR3 protein comes from TCRdb applying MiXCR to the 5' RACE reads. This sample has under 130,000 distinct CDR3 sequences, with 24% found just once. Source material: synovial fluid, either unsorted or a sorted T cell fraction (not recorded which). Receptor source: a male donor with ankylosing spondylitis.

The gene calls are TRBV28 and TRBJ2-3; a weak D match, TRBD2 (5 bases). V lost 2 bases and J lost 4, with 13 bases in between. Germline CDR1 and CDR2: MDHEN and SYDVKM. The CDR3 sequence is 15 residues long. The CDR3 sequence: CASSLRSGLPDTQYF. CDR3 in DNA: TGTGCCAGCAGTTTAAGAAGCGGACTCCCAGATACGCAGTATTTT.

This rearrangement joins TRBV3-1 to TRBJ2-7; D unresolved. V dropped 5 bases and J dropped 4 bases, with 12 bases sitting between them. CDR1 and CDR2 (germline): LGHDT, YNNKEL (reference sequence). This CDR3 has 13 amino acids. This chain's CDR3 is CASSDGRGYEQYV. CDR3 nucleotide sequence: TGTGCCAGCAGCGACGGACGAGGATACGAGCAGTACGTC.

This clonotype came up many times. The chain combines TRBV11-2 with TRBJ1-5; D remains ambiguous. V gave up 5 bases and J gave up 6 bases, with 11 bases separating them. In germline, CDR1 is SGHAT, CDR2 FQNNGV. The CDR3 loop spans 13 amino acids. The CDR3 nucleotides read TGTGCCAGCAGCCTCCACGGCAGTCAGCCCCAGCATTTT. This gives the protein CASSLHGSQPQHF.

A remark on this clonotype: The junction and the germline gene differ at one end; a read error may be behind it. This chain uses TRBV27 with TRBJ1-2; 9 nucleotides agree with TRBD1. The germline CDR1 and CDR2 sequences are MNHEY and SMNVEV (reference sequence). This CDR3 is built from 14 residues. As DNA, the CDR3 is TGTGCCAGCAGTTCGACCGGGACAGGGACACCTACCGCCTTC. Translation gives CASSSTGTGTPTAF.

This clonotype was seen many times. Written as DNA, the CDR3 is TGCGCCAGCGGCATGGACGGCTCCTACAATGAGCAGTTCTTC. Its translation: CASGMDGSYNEQFF. This chain links TRBV4-1 with TRBJ2-1; D gene ambiguous. Trimming shortened V by 8 bases and J by 0 bases, and 11 bases separated the two germline ends. The V gene's germline CDR1 is MGHRA and CDR2 YSYEKL. The CDR3 is 14 amino acids.

The chain is built from TRBV14 and TRBJ1-2, with D unclear. Germline lookup yields CDR1 SGHDN and CDR2 FVKESK. CDR3 length: 15 residues. Trimming left V 0 bases short and J 6 bases short, with 14 bases between. CDR3 bases: TGTGCCAGCAGCCAAGACTGGGGAAGACTAAATGGCTACACCTTC. This encodes CASSQDWGRLNGYTF.

The J gene is TRBJ1-1, the V gene TRBV6-1; D is perhaps TRBD1 (5 bases). The CDR3 consists of 14 residues. V lost 2 bases and J 4 bases, leaving 11 bases between the germline ends. Germline V gives CDR1 MNHNS, CDR2 SASEGT. The CDR3 bases are TGTGCCAGCAGTGAATTGGGGGGGTCCACTGAAGCTTTCTTT. The encoded protein is CASSELGGSTEAFF.

The CDR3 is CSAREPERGIYEQYF. The CDR3 DNA is TGCAGTGCTAGAGAACCCGAGCGGGGAATATACGAGCAGTACTTC. The rearrangement joins TRBV20-1 to TRBJ2-7; 7 positions agree with TRBD2. The V segment lost 0 bases and the J segment 4 bases; nucleotides outside the gene matches: 9. Germline-derived CDR1 and CDR2 are DFQATT and SNEGSKA (reference sequence). There are 15 residues in the CDR3.

This clonotype has a count of ten or more. As DNA, the CDR3 is TGTGCCAGCAGGAGACAGGGGGGGAGCACCGGGGAGCTGTTTTTT. Protein sequence: CASRRQGGSTGELFF. The chain couples TRBV5-6 to TRBJ2-2, with TRBD1 identical over 9 bases. Trimming removed 5 bases from V and 4 bases from J; junction bases left unmatched: 6. From germline, CDR1 is SGHDT and CDR2 YYEEEE. This CDR3 has 15 residues.

The CDR3 DNA is TGTGCCACCAGCCACAGGGGGATCACAGATACGCAGTATTTT. It encodes CATSHRGITDTQYF. V and J are TRBV24-1 and TRBJ2-3, with 8 bases identical to TRBD1. Per germline, CDR1 KGHDR and CDR2 SFDVKD. The CDR3 is made up of 14 amino acids. V was pared by 7 bases and J by 2 bases, with 4 bases of the junction left unmatched.

This rearrangement joins TRBV6-5 to TRBJ1-5; possible D gene TRBD1, 5 bases. Deletions cut 2 bases from V and 5 bases from J, with 13 bases between. Looked up from germline, CDR1 is MNHEY and CDR2 is SVGAGI. The CDR3 is 15 residues long. The CDR3 sequence is CASSYRAGLDQPQHF. In nucleotides, the CDR3 is TGTGCCAGCAGTTACAGGGCAGGGTTAGATCAGCCCCAGCATTTT.

This clonotype was seen at least ten times. The chain has TRBV29-1 and TRBJ2-3; 12 bases line up with TRBD1. With 8 bases clipped from V and 4 bases from J, the junction kept 10 bases outside the gene matches. CDR3 length: 15 amino acids. Germline values: CDR1 SQVTM, CDR2 ANQGSEA. CDR3 amino acids: CSTPPGTGGADTQYF. The CDR3, as DNA: TGCAGCACACCCCCCGGGACAGGGGGCGCAGATACGCAGTATTTT.

The chain joins TRBV10-2 to TRBJ1-1, with D maybe TRBD1 (5 bases). Germline CDR1 WSHSY, CDR2 SAAADI. V was trimmed by 2 bases and J by 8 bases, leaving 9 bases between them. The CDR3 runs 12 residues. The CDR3 loop is CASSEVRDEAFF. CDR3 nucleotide sequence: TGCGCCAGCAGTGAGGTACGGGACGAAGCTTTCTTT.

This clonotype was detected only a few times. The chain uses TRBV6-2 or TRBV6-3 and TRBJ2-1, with 7 nucleotides matching TRBD1. The J segment lost 6 bases and the V segment lost 7 bases, leaving 6 bases of the junction unmatched. The CDR3 sequence is 13 residues long. Germline assignment: CDR1 MNHEY and CDR2 SVGEGT. The CDR3 protein is CASKPGTVNEQFF. For the CDR3, the DNA is TGTGCCAGCAAACCCGGGACAGTCAATGAGCAGTTCTTC.

This chain links TRBV6-1 with TRBJ1-1, with D tentatively TRBD1 (5 bases). Germline V CDR1 and CDR2: MNHNS, SASEGT. Deletions cut 8 bases from V and 2 bases from J, with 12 bases between. The CDR3 covers 13 residues. CDR3 DNA: TGTGCCAGCGCCCCGGGGGATAACACTGAAGCTTTCTTT. As protein: CASAPGDNTEAFF.

This chain joins TRBV12-3 or TRBV12-4 and TRBJ1-2; unclear D gene. V was pared by 7 bases and J by 2 bases, with 11 bases between. The CDR3 totals 13 residues. The CDR3 nucleotides are TGTGCCAGCACGGAGCGGGCCAACTATGGCTACACCTTC. Encoded protein: CASTERANYGYTF.

Written as DNA, the CDR3 is TGTGCCAGCAGCAAACAGGGTACAGGTATTTACGAGCAGTACGTC. This encodes CASSKQGTGIYEQYV. The gene calls are TRBV21-1 and TRBJ2-7; the tabulated D call, TRBD1, remains unverified against the DNA. TRBV21-1 is flagged as a pseudogene. The CDR3 runs 15 residues.

The chain uses TRBV4-1 and TRBJ2-4; 13 nucleotides line up with TRBD2. Per the germline V gene, CDR1 is MGHRA and CDR2 is YSYEKL. The CDR3 is 19 residues long. With V trimmed by 1 base and J by 3 bases, 9 bases remained unmatched. For the CDR3, the DNA is TGCGCCAGCAGCCAAGCCCCTATACTAGCGGGAGGGAACAAAAACATTCAGTACTTC. Its protein product is CASSQAPILAGGNKNIQYF.

The V call is TRBV7-2, the J call TRBJ2-1, with 9 bases fitting TRBD2. The CDR3 has 16 residues. Germline V gene sequence: CDR1 SGHTA, CDR2 FQGNSA. The V segment lost 5 bases and the J segment 8 bases; nucleotides outside the gene matches: 13. The CDR3: CASSRYSSGSFYEQFF. For the CDR3, the DNA is TGTGCCAGCAGCCGGTACAGTAGCGGGAGTTTTTATGAGCAGTTCTTC.

This clonotype occurred a few times. The V call is TRBV12-3 or TRBV12-4, the J call TRBJ1-1; no clear D gene. The ends were cut back, 6 bases at V and 4 bases at J, with 15 bases in the middle. The CDR3 runs 14 residues. The CDR3 coding sequence is TGTGCCAGCAGCCGGTCAGAAACTACCACTGAAGCTTTCTTT. Its protein is CASSRSETTTEAFF.

There are many counts of this clonotype. This likely comes from a read error, as the CDR3 has no conserved phenylalanine or tryptophan at its end. The DNA is left out, because the CDR3 cannot be placed on it with certainty; the CDR3 is given as TCRdb lists it. The gene calls are TRBV27 and TRBJ1-4; TRBD1 is taken as the D call from the table, unchecked against the DNA. Counting both end residues, the CDR3 totals 12 amino acids. Germline V lookup: CDR1 MNHEY, CDR2 SMNVEV (reference sequence). The CDR3 here is CASSLTVPRARR.

This rearrangement joins TRBV30 to TRBJ2-2; no reliable D call. Germline assignment: CDR1 GTSNPN and CDR2 SVGIG (reference sequence). V lost 4 bases to trimming and J lost 0 bases, with 9 bases between them. This CDR3 is 14 amino acids long. For the CDR3, the DNA is TGTGCCTGGAAGGGCAGCCCGAACACCGGGGAGCTGTTTTTT. This encodes CAWKGSPNTGELFF.

This clonotype was seen at least ten times. The gene calls are TRBV20-1 and TRBJ1-1, with TRBD1 matching 7 bases. V was clipped by 5 bases and J by 4 bases; unmatched bases: 13. The germline V gene has CDR1 DFQATT and CDR2 SNEGSKA (reference sequence). The CDR3 is 15 residues long. The CDR3 nucleotides read TGCAGTGCTCTACCCCCGACAGGGTCAGGCACTGAAGCTTTCTTT. Its protein product is CSALPPTGSGTEAFF.

This chain connects TRBV5-1 to TRBJ2-5; D gene uncertain. Germline-derived CDR1 and CDR2 are SGHRS and YFSETQ. The V end was cut by 2 bases, the J end by 5 bases, with 28 bases between. This CDR3 has 19 residues. The CDR3 DNA reads as TGCGCCAGCAGCTTAGTTGGGCCATTGCGGTCTCAACCCCGGGAGACCCAGTACTTC. This encodes CASSLVGPLRSQPRETQYF.

The gene calls are TRBV7-2 and TRBJ1-3, with a possible D match to TRBD1 (5 bases). The V and J ends lost 5 bases and 0 bases respectively, with 14 bases between them. CDR1 is SGHTA and CDR2 is FQGNSA in the germline V gene. The CDR3 is made up of 16 amino acids. The CDR3: CASSTRDGLSGNTIYF. The DNA for the CDR3 is TGTGCCAGCAGCACCAGGGACGGCCTCTCTGGAAACACCATATATTTT.

This chain uses TRBV11-2 with TRBJ2-1, with D perhaps TRBD2 (6 bases). Germline-derived CDR1 and CDR2 are SGHAT and FQNNGV. V gave up 3 bases and J gave up 7 bases, with 16 bases separating them. This CDR3 has 15 residues. For the CDR3, the DNA is TGTGCCAGCAGCTTCCAAGCGGAACGGGGGAATGAGCAGTTCTTC. It translates to CASSFQAERGNEQFF.

This clonotype was counted between two and nine times. V is TRBV30 and J is TRBJ1-6; tentative D call: TRBD1 (5 bases). This CDR3 contains 14 residues. V lost 4 bases, J lost 6 bases, and 13 bases lay in between. Germline V gene sequence: CDR1 GTSNPN, CDR2 SVGIG (reference sequence). CDR3 in DNA: TGTGCCTGGAACAAGAGACAGCCTAATTCACCCCTCCACTTT. It yields the protein CAWNKRQPNSPLHF.

A few counts support this clonotype. The V and J genes are TRBV2 and TRBJ2-7; TRBD2 agrees at 14 bases. Germline trimming cut 6 bases from V and 5 bases from J; bases unmatched to any gene: 6. Germline-derived CDR1 and CDR2 are SNHLY and FYNNEI. This CDR3 spans 15 amino acids. This CDR3 is CASSLGTSGGDEQYF. CDR3 bases: TGTGCCAGCAGCCTCGGGACTAGCGGGGGTGACGAGCAGTACTTC.

This clonotype has more than one count but fewer than ten. The rearrangement joins TRBV18 to TRBJ2-3, with D perhaps matching TRBD1 (5 bases). Trimming removed 3 bases from V and 2 bases from J, with 15 bases in between. The V gene's germline CDR1 is KGHSH and CDR2 LQKENI. The CDR3 has 16 residues. The CDR3 region is CASSPSGYALTDTQYF. The CDR3 DNA reads TGTGCCAGCTCACCCTCAGGGTATGCCCTCACAGATACGCAGTATTTT.

As DNA, the CDR3 is TGTGCCATCAGTGACTCTGGAAACACCATATATTTT. Translation: CAISDSGNTIYF. The chain combines TRBV10-3 with TRBJ1-3; D gene uncertain. Germline V gives CDR1 ENHRY, CDR2 SYGVKD. V lost 3 bases and J 0 bases, leaving 0 bases between the germline ends. The CDR3 is 12 residues long.

This sequence joins TRBV2 and TRBJ1-3, with D tentatively TRBD1 (5 bases). This CDR3 region has 14 residues. The V gene lost 9 bases and the J gene lost 4 bases, with 16 bases spanning the gap. CDR1 is SNHLY, CDR2 FYNNEI, per germline. CDR3 amino acids: CASSVGRLGNTIYF. The CDR3 nucleotides are TGTGCCAGTTCCGTGGGGCGGCTGGGAAACACCATATATTTT.